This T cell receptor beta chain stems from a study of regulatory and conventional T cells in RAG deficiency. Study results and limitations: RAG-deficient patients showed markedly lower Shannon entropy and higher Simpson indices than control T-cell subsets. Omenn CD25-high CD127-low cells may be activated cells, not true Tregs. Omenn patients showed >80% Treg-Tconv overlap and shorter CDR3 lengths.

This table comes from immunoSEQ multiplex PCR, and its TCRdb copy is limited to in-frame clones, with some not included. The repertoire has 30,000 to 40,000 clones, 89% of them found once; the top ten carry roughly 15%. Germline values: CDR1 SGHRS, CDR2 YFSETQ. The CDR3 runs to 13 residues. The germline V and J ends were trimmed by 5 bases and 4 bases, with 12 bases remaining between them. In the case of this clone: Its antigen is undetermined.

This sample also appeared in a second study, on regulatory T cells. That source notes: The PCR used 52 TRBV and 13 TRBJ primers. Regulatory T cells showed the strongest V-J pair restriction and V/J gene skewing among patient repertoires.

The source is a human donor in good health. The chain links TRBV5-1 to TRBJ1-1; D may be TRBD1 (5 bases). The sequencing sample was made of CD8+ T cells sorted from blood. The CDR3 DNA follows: TGCGCCAGCAGTTGGGACTGGGGCACTGAAGCTTTCTTT. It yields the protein CASSWDWGTEAFF. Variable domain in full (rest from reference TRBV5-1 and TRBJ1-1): KAGVTQTPRYLIKTRGQQVTLSCSPISGHRSVSWYQQTPGQGLQFLFEYFSETQRNKGNFPGRFSGRQFSNSRSEMNVSTLELGDSALYLCASSWDWGTEAFFGQGTRLTVV.